Presented here are 29 T cell receptor beta chains from one specimen sequenced in a study of graft-versus-host responses after intestinal transplantation. Clones were read by immunoSEQ multiplex PCR, and TCRdb kept only the in-frame ones, dropping some. The table lists about 15,000 clones, 87% of them singletons. This material consisted of bone marrow, taken less than 130 days after intestinal transplantation. These receptors were obtained from a human patient who received an intestinal transplant, so some T cells may come from the graft donor.

CDR3 sequence: CASSSRGGTNEKLFF. The CDR3 bases are TGTGCCAGCAGCAGCAGGGGGGGGACTAATGAAAAACTGTTTTTT. V usage is TRBV7-2 and J usage is TRBJ1-4; TRBD1 matches 7 bases. Germline values: CDR1 SGHTA, CDR2 FQGNSA. After removal of 5 bases from V and 2 bases from J, the junction contained 5 bases not matched to a gene. The CDR3 is 15 residues long.

The chain couples TRBV9 to TRBJ2-7; 7 bases match TRBD1. The CDR3 is 15 residues long. The trim removed 4 bases at V and 0 bases at J, leaving 7 bases unmatched. Germline-derived CDR1 and CDR2 are SGDLS and YYNGEE. CDR3 region: CASSIETGSSYEQYF. CDR3 bases: TGTGCCAGCAGCATAGAGACAGGGAGCTCCTACGAGCAGTACTTC. Combining the CDR3 with reference TRBV9 and TRBJ2-7 gives the whole variable domain DSGVTQTPKHLITATGQRVTLRCSPRSGDLSVYWYQQSLDQGLQFLIQYYNGEERAKGNILERFSAQQFPDLHSELNLSSLELGDSALYFCASSIETGSSYEQYFGPGTRLTVT.

The rearrangement links TRBV11-3 to TRBJ2-3; TRBD1 matches at 11 bases. The CDR3 loop spans 15 amino acids. Unmatched junction bases numbered 2, after V lost 3 bases and J lost 3 bases. From germline, CDR1 is SGHNT and CDR2 YENEEA. CDR3 bases: TGTGCCAGCAGCTTGGGACAGGGGGGAACAGATACGCAGTATTTT. The encoded protein is CASSLGQGGTDTQYF.

This sequence joins TRBV7-8 and TRBJ1-5; D not certain. The CDR3 runs 14 residues. The germline gives CDR1 SGHVS, CDR2 FQNEAQ. The ends were cut back, 3 bases at V and 4 bases at J, with 10 bases in the middle. CDR3 loop: CASSFPGGNQPQHF. The CDR3 bases are TGTGCCAGCAGCTTCCCGGGAGGGAATCAGCCCCAGCATTTT. The full variable domain, in which reference TRBV7-8 and TRBJ1-5 provide the parts outside the CDR3, is GAGVSQSPRYKVAKRGQDVALRCDPISGHVSLFWYQQALGQGPEFLTYFQNEAQLDKSGLPSDRFFAERPEGSVSTLKIQRTQQEDSAVYLCASSFPGGNQPQHFGDGTRLSIL.

This sequence joins TRBV6-9 and TRBJ1-1; no definite D call. This CDR3 comprises 16 residues. Trimming pared 1 base from V and 4 bases from J, leaving 16 bases between. Germline CDR1 reads MNHGY; CDR2 reads SVAAGI. The CDR3 DNA sequence: TGTGCCAGCAGTTATTTTACGATGGCAGGTACCACTGAAGCTTTCTTT. It yields the protein CASSYFTMAGTTEAFF.

The chain recombines TRBV10-1 with TRBJ1-1; a weak D match, TRBD1 (6 bases). Germline CDR1 WNHNN, CDR2 SYGVQD (reference sequence). CDR3 length: 14 amino acids. With 7 bases removed from V and 3 bases from J, the gap between germline ends came to 15 bases. The DNA of the CDR3 is TGCGCCAGCAAGTCAGGGGTAGAGGACACTGAAGCTTTCTTT. Amino acid sequence: CASKSGVEDTEAFF.

This chain links TRBV28 with TRBJ2-3; 7 positions agree with TRBD1. J was trimmed by 4 bases and V by 10 bases; bases with no gene match: 8. The CDR3 has 13 residues. CDR1 is MDHEN, CDR2 SYDVKM, per germline. DNA of the CDR3: TGTGCCATTAGGGACCAGGGGGCAGATACGCAGTATTTT. Translating it yields CAIRDQGADTQYF. The full variable domain, completed using reference TRBV28 and TRBJ2-3, is DVKVTQSSRYLVKRTGEKVFLECVQDMDHENMFWYRQDPGLGLRLIYFSYDVKMKEKGDIPEGYSVSREKKERFSLILESASTNQTSMYLCAIRDQGADTQYFGPGTRLTVL.

The V and J genes are TRBV19 and TRBJ2-4; 7 bases are a match to TRBD1. Germline-derived CDR1 and CDR2 are LNHDA and SQIVND (reference sequence). J lost 1 base, V lost 6 bases, and 9 bases had no gene match. The CDR3 totals 16 residues. The CDR3 protein is CASRQGQRSAKNIQYF. The CDR3 coding sequence is TGTGCCAGTAGGCAGGGACAGCGATCGGCCAAAAACATTCAGTACTTC.

The chain carries TRBV7-9 and TRBJ2-7; TRBD1 or TRBD2 may be the D gene (7 bases each). CDR1 SEHNR and CDR2 FQNEAQ come from the germline V gene (reference sequence). The CDR3 loop spans 16 amino acids. Deletions cut 5 bases from V and 0 bases from J, with 17 bases between. CDR3 DNA sequence: TGTGCCAGCAGCAGGGAGGGGAGGGGGCACTCCTACGAGCAGTACTTC. Translating gives CASSREGRGHSYEQYF. The full variable domain, in which reference TRBV7-9 and TRBJ2-7 provide the parts outside the CDR3, is DTGVSQNPRHKITKRGQNVTFRCDPISEHNRLYWYRQTLGQGPEFLTYFQNEAQLEKSRLLSDRFSAERPKGSFSTLEIQRTEQGDSAMYLCASSREGRGHSYEQYFGPGTRLTVT.

This chain connects TRBV5-1 to TRBJ2-1; no definite D call. Deletions cut 1 base from V and 0 bases from J, with 5 bases between. CDR1 is SGHRS, CDR2 YFSETQ, per germline. The CDR3 covers 14 residues. DNA for the CDR3: TGCGCCAGCAGCTTGCTAAGCTCCTACAATGAGCAGTTCTTC. Protein sequence: CASSLLSSYNEQFF. The full variable domain, rest sourced from reference TRBV5-1 and TRBJ2-1, is KAGVTQTPRYLIKTRGQQVTLSCSPISGHRSVSWYQQTPGQGLQFLFEYFSETQRNKGNFPGRFSGRQFSNSRSEMNVSTLELGDSALYLCASSLLSSYNEQFFGPGTRLTVL.

V gene TRBV4-2 combines with J gene TRBJ1-1; 7 nucleotides align to TRBD1. The CDR3 contains 14 residues. The ends lost 1 base at V and 3 bases at J; junction bases unmatched: 2. Germline CDR1 reads LGHNA; CDR2 reads YNFKEQ. The chain's CDR3 is CASSQGDRDTEAFF. The CDR3 DNA reads as TGTGCCAGCAGCCAAGGAGACAGGGACACTGAAGCTTTCTTT.

The chain recombines TRBV6-6 with TRBJ1-2; the D gene is possibly TRBD1 (5 bases). V was clipped by 10 bases and J by 2 bases, with 20 bases between them. This CDR3 is 15 amino acids long. Germline assignment: CDR1 MNHNY and CDR2 SVGAGI (reference sequence). The CDR3 coding sequence is TGTGCCACCATAAGAATCGATCGGACAAACTATGGCTACACCTTC. Its translation: CATIRIDRTNYGYTF.

The chain combines TRBV19 with TRBJ2-1, with 11 bases aligning to TRBD2. The V and J ends lost 5 bases and 8 bases, in that order; junction bases with no gene match: 20. The V gene's germline CDR1 is LNHDA and CDR2 SQIVND (reference sequence). CDR3 size: 19 residues. In DNA, the CDR3 is TGTGCCAGTAGTCCGCAGGGGCTTGCCCGGACTAGCGGGCTTTATGAGCAGTTCTTC. This codes for CASSPQGLARTSGLYEQFF.

This chain joins TRBV20-1 and TRBJ1-6; possibly TRBD1 for D (5 bases). The V end was cut by 3 bases, the J end by 8 bases, with 5 bases between. The CDR3 totals 11 residues. Germline V gene data show CDR1 as DFQATT and CDR2 as SNEGSKA (reference sequence). The DNA for the CDR3 is TGCAGTGCTAGGGGGGATTCACCCCTCCACTTT. Amino acid sequence: CSARGDSPLHF.

This chain connects TRBV28 to TRBJ2-7, with D uncertain. With 4 bases removed from V and 2 bases from J, the gap between germline ends came to 6 bases. There are 12 residues in the CDR3. Germline CDR1 is MDHEN and CDR2 is SYDVKM. The CDR3 nucleotides read TGTGCCAGCAGTTCCCTCACCTACGAGCAGTACTTC. Amino acids: CASSSLTYEQYF.

The J gene is TRBJ2-1, the V gene TRBV27; unclear D gene. Trimming pared 6 bases from V and 9 bases from J, leaving 15 bases between. The CDR3 is 13 amino acids. The V gene's germline CDR1 is MNHEY and CDR2 SMNVEV (reference sequence). CDR3 sequence (DNA): TGTGCCAGCAGCCTACGGGCGCCAGTTGAGCAGTTCTTC. Amino acids: CASSLRAPVEQFF.

This chain connects TRBV28 to TRBJ2-7; D remains ambiguous. The germline CDR1 and CDR2 sequences are MDHEN and SYDVKM. The V gene lost 4 bases and the J gene lost 3 bases, with 4 bases spanning the gap. The CDR3 contains 11 residues. In DNA, the CDR3 is TGTGCCAGCAGTTCCTACTACGAGCAGTACTTC. Protein sequence: CASSSYYEQYF.

This rearrangement joins TRBV10-3 to TRBJ2-1; D is possibly TRBD2 (5 bases). The ends were cut back, 0 bases at V and 7 bases at J, with 13 bases in the middle. The CDR3 covers 15 residues. Germline values: CDR1 ENHRY, CDR2 SYGVKD. The CDR3 loop reads CAISESTGIGNEQFF. CDR3 sequence (DNA): TGTGCCATCAGTGAGTCGACGGGGATTGGGAATGAGCAGTTCTTC.

The chain has TRBV7-3 and TRBJ2-7, with D unresolved. This CDR3 spans 12 amino acids. V gave up 5 bases and J gave up 3 bases, with 8 bases separating them. Germline CDR1 and CDR2: SGHTA and FQGTGA. In DNA form, the CDR3 reads TGTGCCAGCAGCCCATACTACTACGAGCAGTACTTC. Residues: CASSPYYYEQYF.

The rearrangement links TRBV2 to TRBJ2-1; weak D call: TRBD2 (6 bases). The germline V and J ends were trimmed by 0 bases and 0 bases, with 12 bases remaining between them. CDR1 is SNHLY, CDR2 FYNNEI, per germline. The CDR3 contains 17 residues. The CDR3: CASSEASGFSSYNEQFF. Here the CDR3 DNA reads TGTGCCAGCAGTGAAGCAAGCGGGTTCAGCTCCTACAATGAGCAGTTCTTC.

CDR3 residues: CASSSVRAQIYEQYF. The CDR3 DNA is TGTGCCAGCAGTTCCGTCAGGGCGCAGATTTACGAGCAGTACTTC. This rearrangement joins TRBV6-6 to TRBJ2-7, with a tentative D call TRBD1 (5 bases). This CDR3 is built from 15 residues. V was trimmed by 4 bases and J by 4 bases, leaving 17 bases between them. CDR1 is MNHNY, CDR2 SVGAGI, per germline (reference sequence).

This clone has just one count. This chain uses TRBV4-1 with TRBJ2-7; D may be TRBD1 (6 bases). Germline V gives CDR1 MGHRA, CDR2 YSYEKL. The ends were cut back, 8 bases at V and 2 bases at J, with 22 bases in the middle. There are 16 residues in the CDR3. CDR3 nucleotides: TGCGCCAGCCGAGCCCTTGGGACACTCGCTACCTACGAGCAGTACTTC. It translates to CASRALGTLATYEQYF.

This clone was seen only once. The chain couples TRBV27 to TRBJ2-7, with unresolved D. This CDR3 region has 12 residues. The V end was cut by 6 bases, the J end by 7 bases, with 13 bases between. Germline values: CDR1 MNHEY, CDR2 SMNVEV (reference sequence). In DNA form, the CDR3 reads TGTGCCAGCAGGCTGCGCCCTGGGGAGCAGTACTTC. Protein product: CASRLRPGEQYF.

The chain links TRBV6-6 to TRBJ1-1; unclear D gene. CDR1 and CDR2 (germline): MNHNY, SVGAGI (reference sequence). CDR3 size: 12 residues. V was shortened by 4 bases and J by 11 bases, with 14 bases between the two germline ends. The CDR3, as DNA: TGTGCCAGCAGTTTTAGGCCTCTCTGGGCTTTCTTT. It is translated as CASSFRPLWAFF.

V gene TRBV7-9 combines with J gene TRBJ1-1; no reliable D call. The CDR3 runs to 15 residues. Germline V lookup: CDR1 SEHNR, CDR2 FQNEAQ (reference sequence). Between the trimmed V and J ends, which lost 1 base and 0 bases, there was a span of 9 bases. CDR3 DNA: TGTGCCAGCAGCTTAGACCCAAGGATGAACACTGAAGCTTTCTTT. It yields the protein CASSLDPRMNTEAFF.

The gene calls are TRBV27 and TRBJ2-3; 8 bases fit TRBD2. The junction had 9 bases not matched to a gene; V was cut back by 2 bases and J by 5 bases. The germline gives CDR1 MNHEY, CDR2 SMNVEV (reference sequence). There are 16 residues in the CDR3. In DNA form, the CDR3 reads TGTGCCAGCAGTTTACTGCCAAGCGGGAGTGGAGATACGCAGTATTTT. Encoded protein: CASSLLPSGSGDTQYF.

This chain joins TRBV27 and TRBJ2-7; D gene uncertain. Per the germline V gene, CDR1 is MNHEY and CDR2 is SMNVEV (reference sequence). Trimming removed 5 bases from V and 1 base from J, with 18 bases in between. The CDR3 has 16 amino acids. CDR3 protein: CASSPTGLDGSYEQYF. CDR3 sequence (DNA): TGTGCCAGCAGTCCTACTGGCCTGGACGGTTCCTACGAGCAGTACTTC.

J is TRBJ1-1 and V is TRBV11-1; unclear D gene. The CDR3 loop spans 17 amino acids. CDR1 and CDR2 (germline): SGHAT, FQDESV (reference sequence). The V and J ends lost 1 base and 1 base respectively, with 16 bases between them. CDR3 residues: CASSLGPQGLRNTEAFF. The CDR3 DNA follows: TGTGCCAGCAGCTTAGGACCACAAGGGCTTAGGAACACTGAAGCTTTCTTT. The whole variable domain, remainder taken from reference TRBV11-1 and TRBJ1-1, is EAEVAQSPRYKITEKSQAVAFWCDPISGHATLYWYRQILGQGPELLVQFQDESVVDDSQLPKDRFSAERLKGVDSTLKIQPAELGDSAMYLCASSLGPQGLRNTEAFFGQGTRLTVV.

This sequence joins TRBV19 and TRBJ2-3, with TRBD1 as a possible D gene (6 bases). In germline, CDR1 is LNHDA, CDR2 SQIVND (reference sequence). There are 15 residues in the CDR3. The V end lost 5 bases, the J end lost 2 bases, and 14 bases lay between the germline ends. CDR3 DNA: TGTGCCAGTAGTCGGGGTACAGGGCTCACAGATACGCAGTATTTT. Translating it yields CASSRGTGLTDTQYF.